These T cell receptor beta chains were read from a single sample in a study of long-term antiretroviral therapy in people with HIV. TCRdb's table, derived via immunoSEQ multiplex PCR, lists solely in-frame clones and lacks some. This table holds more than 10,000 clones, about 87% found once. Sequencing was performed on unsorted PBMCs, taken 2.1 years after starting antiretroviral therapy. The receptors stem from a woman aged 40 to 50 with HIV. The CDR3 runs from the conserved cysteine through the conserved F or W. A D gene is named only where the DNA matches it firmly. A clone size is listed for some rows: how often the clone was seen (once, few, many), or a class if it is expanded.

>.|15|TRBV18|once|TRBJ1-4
TGTGCCAGCTCACCACCGACGGGACTGAATGAAAAACTGTTTTTT
CASSPPTGLNEKLFF
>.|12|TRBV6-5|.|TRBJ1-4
TGTGCCAGCGGGGGGTCATATGAAAAACTGTTTTTT
CASGGSYEKLFF
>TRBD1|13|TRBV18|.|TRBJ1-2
TGTGCCAGCTCTGCTGGACAGGACTATGGCTACACCTTC
CASSAGQDYGYTF
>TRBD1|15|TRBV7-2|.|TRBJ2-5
TGTGCCAGCAGCTTAGTACAGGGGGCCCAAGAGACCCAGTACTTC
CASSLVQGAQETQYF
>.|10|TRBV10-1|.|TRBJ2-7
TGCGCCAGCAAAGCGGACGAGCAGTACTTC
CASKADEQYF
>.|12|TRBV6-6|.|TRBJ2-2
TGTGCCAGCAGTTACCTCGACGGGGAGCTGTTTTTT
CASSYLDGELFF
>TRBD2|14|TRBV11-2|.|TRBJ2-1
TGTGCCAGCGGACTAGCGGGCCCCTACAATGAGCAGTTCTTC
CASGLAGPYNEQFF
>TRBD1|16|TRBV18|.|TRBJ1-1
TGTGCCAGCTCACCACCAGGCAGGGGGGCCGACACTGAAGCTTTCTTT
CASSPPGRGADTEAFF
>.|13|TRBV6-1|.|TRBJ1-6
TGTGCCAGCATGACGGATTATAATTCACCCCTCCACTTT
CASMTDYNSPLHF
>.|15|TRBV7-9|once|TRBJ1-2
TGTGCCAGCAGGTCGGACCACGTAATAAACTATGGCTACACCTTC
CASRSDHVINYGYTF
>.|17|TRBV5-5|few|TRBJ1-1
TGTGCCAGCAGCTTGGCCTTATTTGGCACTCTCAACACTGAAGCTTTCTTT
CASSLALFGTLNTEAFF
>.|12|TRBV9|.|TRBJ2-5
TGTGCCAGCAGCGGGGGGGAAGAGACCCAGTACTTC
CASSGGEETQYF
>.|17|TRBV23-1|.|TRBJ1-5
TGCGCCAGCAGGCCCCCAGACCCCACGACCCGCAATCAGCCCCAGCATTTT
CASRPPDPTTRNQPQHF
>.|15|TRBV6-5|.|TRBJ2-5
TGTGCCAGCAGTTACTCGTATAGTACCCGCCCGTCCCAGTACTTC
CASSYSYSTRPSQYF
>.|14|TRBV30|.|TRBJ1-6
TGTGCCTGGAGCACCGGGACACTAAATTCACCCCTCCACTTT
CAWSTGTLNSPLHF
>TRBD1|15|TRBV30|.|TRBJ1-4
TGTGCCTGGAGTTACCGACAGGGTCTCCTCCAAAAACTGTTTTTT
CAWSYRQGLLQKLFF
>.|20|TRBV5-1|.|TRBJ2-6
TGCGCCAGCAGCTTGGGGGGAGTTCGAGTTACCTCCTCTGGGGCCAACGTCCTGACTTTC
CASSLGGVRVTSSGANVLTF
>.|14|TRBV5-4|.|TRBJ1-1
TGTGCCAGCAGCATTGGACGGATGAACACTGAAGCTTTCTTT
CASSIGRMNTEAFF
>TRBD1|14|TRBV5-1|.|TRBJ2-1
TGCGCCAGCAGCTTAACGACAGGGATGGATGAGCAGTTCTTC
CASSLTTGMDEQFF
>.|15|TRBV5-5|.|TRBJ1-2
TGTGCCAGCAGCTTGGCCTCAGGGCTTGACTATGGCTACACCTTC
CASSLASGLDYGYTF
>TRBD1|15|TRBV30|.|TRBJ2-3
TGTGCCTGGAGTGTAAAGGGACAGGGGCAAGATACGCAGTATTTT
CAWSVKGQGQDTQYF
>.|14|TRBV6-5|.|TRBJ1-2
TGTGCCAGCAGTTACTCGAACACTAACTATGGCTACACCTTC
CASSYSNTNYGYTF